The rows below give T cell receptor beta chains drawn from one sample of a study of cytomegalovirus exposure and HLA in healthy donors. Measured with immunoSEQ multiplex PCR; TCRdb has only the in-frame clones, and not every one. The sample consists of fewer than 130,000 clones, 70% to 85% of them appearing once. Sequenced: PBMCs. The receptors shown here come from a man aged 25 to 40 in good health and CMV-seropositive. Both conserved end residues are part of each CDR3. D genes are given only for firm matches. Some rows mark clone size as missing; the rest say once, few, many or name a class of expanded clone.

size	D	V	J	DNA	CDR3
-	-	TRBV19	TRBJ2-3	TGTGCCAGTAGTATCGCGAGGATCACAGATACGCAGTATTTT	CASSIARITDTQYF
few	TRBD2	TRBV7-2	TRBJ2-7	TGTGCCAGCAGCCAAGGACTAGCGGGGACCTACGAGCAGTACTTC	CASSQGLAGTYEQYF
-	-	TRBV6-1	TRBJ2-7	TGTGCCAGCAGTGATAAAGGGGCCATGAGCTACGAGCAGTACTTC	CASSDKGAMSYEQYF
-	-	TRBV27	TRBJ2-1	TGTGCCAGCAGTGTAGAGCTCTCCTACAATGAGCAGTTCTTC	CASSVELSYNEQFF
-	-	TRBV29-1	TRBJ2-2	TGCAGCGGCATGACAGGAGACACCGGGGAGCTGTTTTTT	CSGMTGDTGELFF
few	TRBD1	TRBV19	TRBJ2-7	TGTGCCAGTAGTACTGGGACAGCTGCCTACGAGCAGTACTTC	CASSTGTAAYEQYF
-	-	TRBV9	TRBJ2-3	TGTGCCAGCAGCCTCACCGCCGGGGCGCAGTATTTT	CASSLTAGAQYF
-	TRBD1	TRBV27	TRBJ1-5	TGTGCCAGCAGTTTATCGGCCGGGACAGGTTATCAGCCCCAGCATTTT	CASSLSAGTGYQPQHF
-	-	TRBV5-6	TRBJ2-7	TGTGCCAGCAGCTTCAGGGGTTTAACCTACGAGCAGTACTTC	CASSFRGLTYEQYF
-	-	TRBV6-5	TRBJ2-7	TGTGCCAGCAGTTACTCCCAGGGCGGGACGTACGAGCAGTACTTC	CASSYSQGGTYEQYF
-	TRBD1	TRBV30	TRBJ2-7	TGTGCCTGGAGTGTTCCTGGACAGGGGGCAGGAGAGCAGTACTTC	CAWSVPGQGAGEQYF
-	TRBD1	TRBV6-1	TRBJ2-7	TGTGCCAGCAGCCGGACAGGGACCTCCTACGAGCAGTACTTC	CASSRTGTSYEQYF
once	-	TRBV6-6	TRBJ1-2	TGTGCCAGTTCCTACCCGACAGCCAAGGAGGGCTACACCTTC	CASSYPTAKEGYTF
-	-	TRBV5-1	TRBJ2-2	TGCGCCAGCAGCTTGAACAGGCCCGGGGAGCTGTTTTTT	CASSLNRPGELFF
-	-	TRBV4-1	TRBJ2-2	TGCGCCAGCAGCCAGGGGGCCAACGCCGGGGAGCTGTTTTTT	CASSQGANAGELFF
-	TRBD1	TRBV7-2	TRBJ1-2	TGTGCCAGCAGCTTAGATTCAACAGGGGCTTTCTATGGCTACACCTTC	CASSLDSTGAFYGYTF
-	-	TRBV29-1	TRBJ2-2	TGCAGCGGCAGGGTGAATACCGGGGAGCTGTTTTTT	CSGRVNTGELFF
-	TRBD1	TRBV5-1	TRBJ2-1	TGCGCCAGCAGCTTGGCCTCAGGGGGACAGACTGAGCAGTTCTTC	CASSLASGGQTEQFF
few	TRBD1	TRBV6-5	TRBJ1-1	TGTGCCAGCAGCCCTGGGACAGACACTGAAGCTTTCTTT	CASSPGTDTEAFF
-	TRBD1	TRBV18	TRBJ2-1	TGTGCCAGCTCCACACGGACAGGACACAATGAGCAGTTCTTC	CASSTRTGHNEQFF
-	-	TRBV6-1	TRBJ2-4	TGTGCCAGCAGTGAAGCCTTTTTAGGCCGGGACAAAAAAAACATTCAGTACTTC	CASSEAFLGRDKKNIQYF
few	-	TRBV7-2	TRBJ2-3	TGTGCCAGCAGCTCAGCTGTGAGCCGATCAGATACGCAGTATTTT	CASSSAVSRSDTQYF
medium-sized	TRBD1	TRBV5-1	TRBJ2-7	TGCGCCAGCAGCCCCGGACAGGGTATCCACGAGCAGTACTTC	CASSPGQGIHEQYF
-	TRBD1	TRBV19	TRBJ1-1	TGTGCCAGTAGTCCGGGGACAGGGGGCGCGAGGACTGAAGCTTTCTTT	CASSPGTGGARTEAFF
-	-	TRBV9	TRBJ1-4	TGTGCCAGCAGCGCATCAGGGACAACTAATGAAAAACTGTTTTTT	CASSASGTTNEKLFF
few	TRBD1	TRBV5-1	TRBJ2-7	TGCGCCAGCAGCGCCACAGGGGTAGGATACGAGCAGTACTTC	CASSATGVGYEQYF
-	TRBD2	TRBV5-1	TRBJ2-3	TGCGCCAGCAGCTTGGCCCCTAGCGGGGGCTACACAGATACGCAGTATTTT	CASSLAPSGGYTDTQYF
-	-	TRBV30	TRBJ1-5	TGTGCCTGGAGTTATTATGGCAATCAGCCCCAGCATTTT	CAWSYYGNQPQHF
few	-	TRBV7-9	TRBJ1-1	TGTGCCAGCAGCTTAGGAGAGAACACTGAAGCTTTCTTT	CASSLGENTEAFF
once	-	TRBV5-1	TRBJ1-1	TGCGCCAGCAGCTTTATTCGGAGTGACACTGAAGCTTTCTTT	CASSFIRSDTEAFF
-	TRBD1	TRBV5-1	TRBJ1-2	TGCGCCAGCAGCTTGGCCTCACAGGGGTACTATGGCTACACCTTC	CASSLASQGYYGYTF
-	TRBD2	TRBV7-9	TRBJ2-5	TGTGCCAGCAGCTCACTTAAATTGACTAGCGGGGGATGGGAGACCCAGTACTTC	CASSSLKLTSGGWETQYF
few	-	TRBV7-9	TRBJ1-1	TGTGCCAGCAGCGCTAGGCGGGAAATCAAAAAAGGCACTGAAGCTTTCTTT	CASSARREIKKGTEAFF
-	TRBD1	TRBV27	TRBJ2-2	TGTGCCAGCAGTTTCCCACCGGGACAGGACCTAACCGGGGAGCTGTTTTTT	CASSFPPGQDLTGELFF
few	-	TRBV6-6	TRBJ1-1	TGTGCCAGCAGTTACGGGCAGACCACTGAAGCTTTCTTT	CASSYGQTTEAFF
-	-	TRBV7-2	TRBJ1-2	TGTGCCAGCAGCTCATATACCGGTGTTGGCTACACCTTC	CASSSYTGVGYTF
-	TRBD1	TRBV29-1	TRBJ2-7	TGCAGCGTTTCCGGGACAGCCTTCTCCTACGAGCAGTACTTC	CSVSGTAFSYEQYF